This T cell receptor beta chain came from a study of T cells after yellow fever vaccination. Study-wide context: Preparing low-cell-number fractions relied on SMART-Seq v4 Ultra Low Input. Whole-study results and caveats: Peak timing came faster in the weaker secondary response, day 5 versus 15.

This clonotype was observed at least ten times. Germline loops: CDR1 DFQATT, CDR2 SNEGSKA (reference sequence). Trimming shortened V by 6 bases and J by 10 bases, and 21 bases separated the two germline ends. This CDR3 spans 13 amino acids. UMIs were added to TCR cDNA along with a universal primer site when it was made by 5'RACE template switching. TCRdb independently ran MiXCR on the 5' RACE reads; one entry per CDR3 protein. Here the sample spans roughly 45,000 distinct CDR3 sequences, 5% to 7% being singletons. V is TRBV20-1 and J is TRBJ1-1; D gene unclear. This receptor was identified in a man aged 30 to 45 who received the YFV17D yellow fever vaccine. Sequencing used PBMCs, either bulk or a sorted T-cell subset (CD4+, CD8+, memory, or dextramer-sorted; not recorded which), obtained 45 days after the yellow fever booster vaccination. CDR3 coding DNA: TGCAGTGCCGAGCGTCTCGGGTGGGGAATAGCTTTCTTT. It is translated as CSAERLGWGIAFF.